A selection of T cell receptor beta chains follows, all from one sample in a study of cytomegalovirus exposure and HLA in healthy donors. The method was immunoSEQ multiplex PCR; TCRdb's version includes in-frame clones alone and lacks a portion of them. The sample lists around 80,000 clones; 62% were seen once. Specimen: PBMCs. The receptors shown here come from a male donor in good health and CMV-seropositive. Both conserved end residues are part of each CDR3. Not all rows give a size; the values are once, few, many and, for expanded clones, a class.

>few|TRBV7-9|TRBJ2-2
CASSLGQNTGELFF
>.|TRBV27|TRBJ2-2
CASSLGGRGTGELFF
>.|TRBV7-9|TRBJ1-2
CASTQSGPYGYTF
>.|TRBV7-3|.
CASSSGMSYEQYF
>once|TRBV7-6|TRBJ1-5
CASSKSPLQGGNQPQHF
>.|TRBV5-4|TRBJ1-2
CASSPGTVIYGYTF
>.|TRBV9|TRBJ2-1
CASSVMLAGEDEQFF
>.|TRBV5-4|TRBJ1-1
CASSLGGSSLGTEAFF
>few|TRBV2|TRBJ2-5
CARQGPVQETPQYF
>.|TRBV19|TRBJ1-1
CASRWGVLNTEAFF
>.|TRBV28|TRBJ1-5
CASRQGSQPQHF
>.|TRBV10-3|TRBJ2-1
CAISGAGGEQFF
>few|TRBV7-2|TRBJ1-2
CASSLARGYGYTF
>.|TRBV7-2|TRBJ2-7
CASSPLRGNPYEQYF
>few|TRBV10-2|.
CASSLQAYEQYF
>.|TRBV27|TRBJ2-2
CASRLFSGVTGELFF
>few|TRBV14|TRBJ1-6
CASSRRQANSPLHF
>once|TRBV19|TRBJ1-2
CASSPTLTKPNYGYTF
>.|TRBV29-1|TRBJ2-3
CSVEAAGPSSSTDTQYF
>.|TRBV25-1|TRBJ2-1
CASSRRRQESSYNEQFF
>few|TRBV6-5|TRBJ1-5
CASSYSRGQPQHF
>.|TRBV5-4|TRBJ2-7
CASSLTGTSGYEQYF
>.|TRBV28|TRBJ2-3
CASTLLQGASSTDTQYF
>.|TRBV5-4|TRBJ1-5
CASSFGQGNQPQHF
>.|TRBV5-4|TRBJ2-1
CASSSSGVYNEQFF
>few|TRBV7-8|TRBJ2-7
CASSLASASSYEQYF
>few|TRBV6-6|TRBJ1-1
CASSPRRTEAFF
>.|TRBV29-1|TRBJ2-2
CSVGDSTGELFF
>few|TRBV2|TRBJ2-3
CASRAGVYTDTQYF
>.|TRBV4-1|TRBJ2-2
CASSPMVQGIGELFF
>.|TRBV2|TRBJ2-6
CASLQGVILSGANVLTF
>few|TRBV6-4|TRBJ2-7
CASSPRDRGYEQYF
>.|TRBV7-2|TRBJ2-1
CASRGVGAHNEQFF
>.|TRBV10-2|TRBJ2-5
CASSGLAPETQYF
>.|TRBV7-9|TRBJ2-7
CASSSSGRLYEQYF
>.|TRBV19|TRBJ2-1
CASTPSGASYNEQFF
>.|TRBV30|TRBJ1-6
CAWSPGTGNSPLHF
>few|TRBV5-8|TRBJ1-1
CASSLEPGLNTEAFF
>.|TRBV28|TRBJ1-1
CASSSHRGRRTEAFF
>.|TRBV2|TRBJ1-1
CASSAYRQGVEAFF
>.|TRBV6-6|TRBJ2-3
CASSRDLLDTQYF